The rows below give T cell receptor beta chains drawn from one sample of a study of blood T cell repertoires in COVID-19. The table came from immunoSEQ multiplex PCR; TCRdb's copy has only in-frame clones and leaves some out. The sample lists about 350,000 clones, 70% to 90% occurring once. What was sequenced was peripheral blood. The source is a woman aged 60-75 years with COVID-19, enrolled during active disease. The CDR3 runs from the conserved cysteine through the conserved F or W. Each record gives: clone size, V gene, J gene, CDR3 protein. Size values are once, few and many counts, or a class for expanded clones, and some rows have none.

-	TRBV6-5	TRBJ1-5	CASSHRAGDIQPQHF
-	TRBV9	TRBJ2-5	CASSDMQGAWETQYF
-	TRBV7-9	TRBJ1-5	CASSFAERGGQPQHF
once	TRBV27	TRBJ1-6	CASSLGTGHYNSPLHF
once	TRBV7-2	TRBJ2-7	CASSMGGRTYEQYF
-	TRBV7-9	TRBJ1-2	CASSLETGAGYTF
-	TRBV25-1	TRBJ2-3	CASSETGGEDTQYF
once	TRBV7-9	TRBJ2-7	CASSLVGDYEQYF
-	TRBV5-1	TRBJ2-7	CASSLTSGTGGSGQYF
-	TRBV11-2	TRBJ1-4	CASSLRGLGGLRTNEKLFF
-	TRBV11-3	TRBJ2-1	CASSLGTGGYNEQFF
-	TRBV27	TRBJ2-3	CASSWVGPADTQYF
once	TRBV30	TRBJ1-2	CAVKQEDGYTF
-	TRBV7-7	TRBJ2-5	CASSLGLAGRPGTQYF
-	TRBV6-5	TRBJ1-1	CASNGSGRNTEAFF
-	TRBV5-1	TRBJ2-2	CASSFWGENTGELFF
-	TRBV6-5	TRBJ1-1	CASIAVRTKTEAFF
-	TRBV19	TRBJ1-2	CASSPDTYGYTF
-	TRBV30	TRBJ2-7	CAWSVLGASYEQYF
-	TRBV5-1	TRBJ1-1	CASRIVQGATEAFF
-	TRBV11-3	TRBJ1-6	CASSLRQGDNSPLHF
-	TRBV19	TRBJ2-1	CASIKGRESYNEQFF
-	TRBV18	TRBJ1-3	CASSPGQGGNTIYF
once	TRBV2	TRBJ2-4	CASSEGVQVVAKNIQYF
-	TRBV6-5	TRBJ2-7	CASSLSGQFFEQYF
-	TRBV2	TRBJ2-5	CASTSPGETQYF
-	TRBV19	TRBJ1-4	CASSISGKGRFTNEKLFF
-	TRBV7-9	TRBJ2-5	CASSFPGDRQETQYF
-	TRBV11-3	TRBJ1-5	CASSSGTGENQPQHF
-	TRBV7-8	TRBJ1-1	CASSSGAGAEAFF
-	TRBV5-8	TRBJ1-1	CASSLVAGGPNTEAFF
-	TRBV7-9	TRBJ1-2	CASRTGGDDYGYTF
-	TRBV7-3	TRBJ2-2	CASSLNYGELFF
few	TRBV6-4	TRBJ2-7	CASSDSDRGEQYF
-	TRBV30	TRBJ2-1	CAWSPTRNEQFF
-	TRBV24-1	TRBJ2-1	CATGTGDYNEQFF
-	TRBV7-3	TRBJ1-1	CASSLAGQNTEAFF
-	TRBV5-8	TRBJ2-3	CASSLGVGTQDTQYF
-	TRBV7-3	TRBJ2-5	CAPPVETQETQYF
-	TRBV6-5	TRBJ1-1	CASSMSGTEAFF
-	TRBV27	TRBJ1-2	CASSLQINYGYTF
-	TRBV5-1	TRBJ2-3	CASSFPLADHTDTQYF
-	TRBV7-3	TRBJ2-1	CASSLLGEGEQFF
few	TRBV2	TRBJ1-6	CAIAGGGNSPLHF